This entry describes one TCR beta chain. What it binds is not known. This specimen belongs to a study of shared clonotypes between healthy human individuals. About the study: Donor composition was two women and three men, aged 18 to 49. Each donor's CD4 naive and CD4 memory cells filled three plates apiece, CD8 naive two, and CD8 memory one.

Selected positively for CCR7 and CD45RO-negative, naive CD8 cells excluded terminally differentiated effector memory CD45RA+ cells. Trimming took 0 bases from V and 2 from J; bases not matched to a gene: 1. Germline CDR1 reads LNHDA; CDR2 reads SQIVND (reference sequence). CDR3 length: 15 amino acids. Generated by immunoSEQ multiplex PCR, the TCRdb table keeps only in-frame clones and is missing some. The sample holds hundreds of thousands of clones, roughly 95% seen once. Study-wide points: Though the depth was large, rarefaction showed that sorted-subset sequencing was incomplete.

The clonotype comes from a woman in her twenties or thirties in good health. V gene TRBV19 combines with J gene TRBJ1-5, with 7 positions matching TRBD1. The sequencing input was naive CD8+ T cells sorted from blood. The CDR3 DNA reads TGTGCCAGTAGTATAGAAGGGGGCGGCAATCAGCCCCAGCATTTT. This gives the protein CASSIEGGGNQPQHF.